These 12 T cell receptor beta chains were sequenced from one sample in a study of identical twins. TCRdb reanalysed the 5' RACE reads using MiXCR and keeps one entry per CDR3 protein. The table records 420,000 or so distinct CDR3 sequences, less than 20% of them present only once. Input material: naive T cells sorted from blood. The receptor set was obtained from a man aged 45-65 years in good health.

The chain couples TRBV4-3 to TRBJ2-3; no firm D call. Looked up from germline, CDR1 is LGHNA and CDR2 is YSLEER. CDR3 length: 14 residues. Trimming took 1 base from V and 5 from J, leaving 10 bases between them. The CDR3 bases are TGCGCCAGCAGCCAAGCTGGGTCGAGAGATACGCAGTATTTT. Residues: CASSQAGSRDTQYF.

V and J are TRBV7-3 and TRBJ2-7; D perhaps matches TRBD2 (6 bases). V lost 6 bases to trimming and J lost 6 bases, with 15 bases between them. There are 13 residues in the CDR3. Germline CDR1 is SGHTA and CDR2 is FQGTGA. The CDR3 sequence: CASSVGGGVEQYF. DNA for the CDR3: TGTGCCAGCAGTGTAGGAGGAGGGGTCGAGCAGTACTTC.

This clonotype came up a few times. V is TRBV3-1 and J is TRBJ2-1; D ambiguous. Per the germline V gene, CDR1 is LGHDT and CDR2 is YNNKEL (reference sequence). This CDR3 is 11 amino acids long. V was cut by 3 bases and J by 7 bases, with 4 bases left in between. CDR3 sequence (DNA): TGTGCCAGCAGCCACACAAATGAGCAGTTCTTC. It codes for CASSHTNEQFF.

This clonotype showed up many times. This chain uses TRBV7-2 with TRBJ2-1; 8 bases are shared with TRBD2. V shed 5 bases, J shed 2 bases, and the junction held 11 bases outside the gene matches. CDR1 SGHTA and CDR2 FQGNSA come from the germline V gene. The CDR3 has 17 residues. The CDR3 DNA reads as TGTGCCAGCAGCCGCCCCAAGCGGGAGTGGGCCTACAATGAGCAGTTCTTC. Encoded protein: CASSRPKREWAYNEQFF.

This clonotype has just a few counts. The genes are TRBV20-1 and TRBJ2-7, with a weak D call TRBD1 (5 bases). CDR3 length equals 15 residues. Germline V gene lookup returns CDR1 DFQATT and CDR2 SNEGSKA (reference sequence). V lost 0 bases, J lost 1 base, and 13 bases lay in between. CDR3 nucleotides: TGCAGTGCTAGAGATAGCACGGCAGGGTCCTACGAGCAGTACTTC. Amino acids: CSARDSTAGSYEQYF.

This clonotype has ten or more counts. The genes are TRBV9 and TRBJ2-1; no clear D. Germline assignment: CDR1 SGDLS and CDR2 YYNGEE. The CDR3 consists of 13 residues. V gave up 2 bases and J gave up 5 bases, with 8 bases separating them. CDR3: CASSVDTDNEQFF. CDR3 nucleotide sequence: TGTGCCAGCAGCGTCGATACGGACAATGAGCAGTTCTTC. Together with reference TRBV9 and TRBJ2-1, the CDR3 gives the full variable domain: DSGVTQTPKHLITATGQRVTLRCSPRSGDLSVYWYQQSLDQGLQFLIQYYNGEERAKGNILERFSAQQFPDLHSELNLSSLELGDSALYFCASSVDTDNEQFFGPGTRLTVL.

This clonotype has only a few counts. This rearrangement joins TRBV5-4 to TRBJ2-7; TRBD2 agrees at 13 bases. The CDR3 extends over 15 amino acids. With 4 bases clipped from V and 3 bases from J, the junction kept 4 bases outside the gene matches. Germline CDR1 and CDR2: SGHNT and YYREEE (reference sequence). The CDR3 sequence is CASSDGTSGNYEQYF. CDR3 DNA: TGTGCCAGCAGCGACGGGACTAGCGGGAACTACGAGCAGTACTTC.

This clonotype showed up just a few times. The genes are TRBV29-1 and TRBJ1-2; D remains ambiguous. CDR1 and CDR2 from the germline V gene are SQVTM and ANQGSEA. CDR3 length: 14 residues. Trimming cost V 1 base and J 4 bases, with 13 bases left between them. CDR3 coding DNA: TGCAGCGTTGAAGCTACGGGCACGAGCTATGGCTACACCTTC. Translation: CSVEATGTSYGYTF.

The table lists this clonotype with a few counts. The chain's CDR3 is CASSYSGAGGFSQPQHF. The CDR3 nucleotides are TGTGCCAGCAGTTACTCGGGGGCAGGGGGCTTCAGTCAGCCCCAGCATTTT. This sequence joins TRBV6-5 and TRBJ1-5; TRBD1 matches at 8 bases. V was pared by 0 bases and J by 6 bases, with 10 bases of the junction left unmatched. The CDR3 has 17 amino acids. Looked up from germline, CDR1 is MNHEY and CDR2 is SVGAGI.

The chain has TRBV7-2 and TRBJ2-2; weak D call: TRBD1 (5 bases). The germline CDR1 and CDR2 sequences are SGHTA and FQGNSA. The ends were cut back, 4 bases at V and 4 bases at J, with 13 bases in the middle. The CDR3 extends over 15 amino acids. The CDR3 nucleotides read TGTGCCAGCAGCTCCAGGGTCCTAGGCACCGGGGAGCTGTTTTTT. Amino acids: CASSSRVLGTGELFF.

This clonotype was detected only a few times. This chain joins TRBV12-3 or TRBV12-4 and TRBJ2-1; the match to TRBD2 covers 7 bases. The trim removed 3 bases at V and 11 bases at J, leaving 10 bases unmatched. CDR3 length: 14 amino acids. CDR3 nucleotides: TGTGCCAGCAGTTTTGTTAGAGAGGGAGGGAAGCAGTTCTTC. Amino acid sequence: CASSFVREGGKQFF.

This clonotype was seen many times. The chain couples TRBV13 to TRBJ2-1; D perhaps matches TRBD2 (6 bases). The germline CDR1 and CDR2 sequences are PRHDT and FYEKMQ (reference sequence). V lost 0 bases to trimming and J lost 1 base, with 13 bases between them. The CDR3 has 17 residues. CDR3: CASSLGVGGPSYNEQFF. CDR3 DNA sequence: TGTGCCAGCAGCTTAGGGGTGGGGGGACCTTCCTACAATGAGCAGTTCTTC.